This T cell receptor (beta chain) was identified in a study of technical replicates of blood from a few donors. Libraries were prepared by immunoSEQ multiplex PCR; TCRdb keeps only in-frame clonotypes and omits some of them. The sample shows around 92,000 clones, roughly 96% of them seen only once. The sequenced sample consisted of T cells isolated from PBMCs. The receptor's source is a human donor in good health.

The CDR3 is CASGRQGAETGELFF. The CDR3, as DNA: TGTGCCAGCGGACGACAGGGGGCTGAAACCGGGGAGCTGTTTTTT. The chain has TRBV2 and TRBJ2-2; TRBD1 matches 10 bases. With V trimmed by 8 bases and J by 5 bases, 8 bases remained unmatched. Germline values: CDR1 SNHLY, CDR2 FYNNEI. The CDR3 runs 15 residues.